The source of this TCR beta chain is a study of T cells in Graves' hyperthyroidism and ophthalmopathy. Overall study context: The initial diagnosis was the point when peripheral blood was collected, ahead of any treatment.

Amplified TCR beta CDR3 regions came from RNA transcripts. TCR CDR3 regions were first amplified by RT-PCR with HTBI primers. Each CDR3 protein is one row after TCRdb ran MiXCR on the multiplex PCR reads. The table shows 500,000 to 550,000 distinct CDR3 sequences, with about a fifth occurring only once. Findings of the study overall: Researchers report that a 13 V-J model separated ophthalmopathy from stable hyperthyroidism.

The length of the CDR3 is 15 residues. Germline V gives CDR1 MGHRA, CDR2 YSYEKL. The V gene lost 1 base and the J gene lost 4 bases, with 13 bases spanning the gap. This clonotype was observed a handful of times. Antigen specificity is unknown. The V gene is TRBV4-1, the J gene TRBJ1-1; D unclear. Sequences were obtained from blood. The sequence came from a man aged 18 to 29 with Graves' hyperthyroidism. The chain's CDR3 is CASSQAGRMITEAFF. The CDR3 nucleotides read TGCGCCAGCAGCCAAGCCGGCAGGATGATCACTGAAGCTTTCTTT.